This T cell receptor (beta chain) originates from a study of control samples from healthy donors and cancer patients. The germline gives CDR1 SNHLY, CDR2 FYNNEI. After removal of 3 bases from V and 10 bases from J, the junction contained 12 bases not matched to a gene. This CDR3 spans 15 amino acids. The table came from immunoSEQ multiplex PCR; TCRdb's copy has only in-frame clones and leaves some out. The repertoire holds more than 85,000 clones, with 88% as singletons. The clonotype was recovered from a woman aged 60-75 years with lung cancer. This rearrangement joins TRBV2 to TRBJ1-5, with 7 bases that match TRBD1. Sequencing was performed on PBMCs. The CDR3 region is CASSDPGQDFGPQHF. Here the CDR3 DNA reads TGTGCCAGCAGTGATCCCGGACAGGATTTCGGACCCCAGCATTTT.